These T cell receptor beta chains were read from a single sample in a study of post-analysis software for immune sequencing data. TCRdb processed the PCR reads anew with MiXCR; each CDR3 protein has one entry. The sample lists 750,000 to 900,000 distinct CDR3 sequences, 46% seen once, with roughly 4.4% in the top ten. The sample was blood. These receptors were collected from a girl aged 5-17 years with multiple sclerosis. The CDR3 runs from the conserved cysteine through the conserved F or W. A D gene is named only where the DNA matches it firmly. Not all rows give a size; the values are once, few, many and, for expanded clones, a class.

>TRBJ2-7|NA|NA|TRBV20-1
CSARMVHEQYF
TGCAGTGCTAGGATGGTCCACGAGCAGTACTTC
>TRBJ2-1|NA|NA|TRBV5-1
CASSPDRAGGSGEFF
TGCGCCAGCAGCCCAGACAGGGCGGGAGGTAGCGGGGAGTTCTTC
>TRBJ2-7|TRBD1|NA|TRBV4-3
CASSQDSGQGALEQYF
TGCGCCAGCAGCCAAGACTCGGGACAGGGAGCGCTCGAGCAGTACTTC
>TRBJ2-3|NA|NA|TRBV29-1
CSVRDGTDTQYF
TGCAGCGTCAGGGATGGGACAGATACGCAGTATTTT
>TRBJ2-1|TRBD2|NA|TRBV6-5
CASSITSGSYNEQFF
TGTGCCAGCAGTATCACTAGCGGGTCCTACAATGAGCAGTTCTTC
>TRBJ2-3|TRBD2|many|TRBV20-1
CSASVSGSEADTQYF
TGCAGTGCTAGCGTAAGCGGGAGTGAGGCAGATACGCAGTATTTT
>TRBJ1-2|NA|NA|TRBV12-3/TRBV12-4
CASSFSPRTYGYTF
TGTGCCAGCAGTTTTTCGCCCAGGACCTATGGCTACACCTTC
>TRBJ2-1|TRBD2|few|TRBV29-1
CSVRGAAAGGEQFF
TGCAGCGTGCGTGGGGCGGCAGCGGGAGGGGAGCAGTTCTTC
>TRBJ1-2|TRBD1|NA|TRBV7-6
CASSPNIGQGGGYTF
TGTGCCAGCAGCCCGAATATCGGACAGGGCGGTGGCTACACCTTC
>TRBJ2-6|NA|few|TRBV6-5
CATSEGPPGANVLTF
TGTGCCACGTCCGAGGGGCCTCCTGGGGCCAACGTCCTGACTTTC
>TRBJ2-2|NA|NA|TRBV20-1
CSATSVNTGELFF
TGCAGTGCTACTAGCGTGAACACCGGGGAGCTGTTTTTT
>TRBJ1-1|NA|once|TRBV29-1
CSVEDGGTNTEAFF
TGCAGCGTTGAAGATGGGGGCACGAACACTGAAGCTTTCTTT
>TRBJ2-7|TRBD1|NA|TRBV27
CASRLGTGYEQYF
TGTGCCAGCAGACTTGGGACAGGTTACGAGCAGTACTTC
>TRBJ2-3|NA|few|TRBV27
CASSSFGQMADTQYF
TGTGCCAGCAGTTCCTTTGGACAGATGGCAGATACGCAGTATTTT
>TRBJ1-1|TRBD1|NA|TRBV7-8
CASSLPTRDRGLNTEAFF
TGTGCCAGCAGCTTACCCACCCGGGACAGGGGACTGAACACTGAAGCTTTCTTT
>TRBJ1-2|NA|NA|TRBV12-3/TRBV12-4
CASSLGGGRGYTF
TGTGCCAGCAGTTTAGGCGGGGGACGGGGCTACACCTTC
>TRBJ1-2|TRBD1|NA|TRBV9
CASSASGGGQGYGYTF
TGTGCCAGCAGCGCGTCTGGAGGGGGACAGGGCTATGGCTACACCTTC
>TRBJ2-7|NA|NA|TRBV6-2/TRBV6-3
CASSFRGTFGATYEQYF
TGTGCCAGCAGTTTCCGCGGGACTTTCGGAGCTACCTACGAGCAGTACTTC
>TRBJ2-3|TRBD2|few|TRBV29-1
CSVPSSGIADTQYF
TGCAGCGTTCCGTCTAGCGGGATCGCAGATACGCAGTATTTT
>TRBJ2-1|TRBD2|few|TRBV9
CASSNSGSYVIEQFF
TGTGCCAGCAGCAATAGCGGGAGTTACGTAATTGAGCAGTTCTTC
>TRBJ2-1|TRBD2|once|TRBV28
CASRELAGGPGRYNEQFF
TGTGCCAGCAGAGAACTAGCGGGAGGGCCTGGGCGATACAATGAGCAGTTCTTC
>TRBJ2-7|NA|few|TRBV20-1
CPEEELRSPLEQYF
TGCCCGGAGGAGGAGTTGCGGAGCCCCCTGGAGCAGTACTTC
>TRBJ2-1|TRBD2|NA|TRBV12-5
CASGRGSANNEQFF
TGTGCTAGTGGCCGCGGGAGTGCCAACAATGAGCAGTTCTTC
>TRBJ1-2|NA|NA|TRBV6-6
CAGSYELANYGYTF
TGTGCCGGCAGTTACGAACTAGCTAACTATGGCTACACCTTC
>TRBJ2-5|TRBD1|NA|TRBV12-3/TRBV12-4
CASSSRDRGWETQYF
TGTGCCAGCAGTTCCCGGGACAGGGGGTGGGAGACCCAGTACTTC
>TRBJ2-3|NA|once|TRBV7-2
CASSLEVWTGGDTQYF
TGTGCCAGCAGCTTAGAGGTCTGGACTGGGGGAGATACGCAGTATTTT
>TRBJ1-2|TRBD1|NA|TRBV6-6
CASSYLGTGGDYGYTF
TGTGCCAGCAGTTATTTGGGGACAGGGGGCGACTATGGCTACACCTTC
>TRBJ1-2|TRBD1|NA|TRBV4-3
CASSRDGTGAYGYTF
TGCGCCAGCAGCCGCGACGGGACAGGGGCATATGGCTACACCTTC
>TRBJ2-3|NA|NA|TRBV12-3/TRBV12-4
CASSFMTDTEYF
TGTGCCAGCAGTTTCATGACAGATACGGAGTATTTT
>TRBJ2-1|NA|NA|TRBV19
CATKVTGSSYNEQFF
TGTGCCACCAAGGTAACTGGAAGCTCCTACAATGAGCAGTTCTTC
>TRBJ1-2|NA|few|TRBV10-3
CAISEISRDSYGYTF
TGTGCCATCAGTGAGATTTCGAGGGATAGCTATGGCTACACCTTC
>TRBJ2-7|NA|NA|TRBV12-3/TRBV12-4
CASSGLAYEQYF
TGTGCCAGTAGTGGCTTGGCCTACGAGCAGTACTTC
>TRBJ1-1|NA|few|TRBV14
CASSQGNTEAFF
TGTGCCAGCAGCCAAGGGAACACTGAAGCTTTCTTT
>TRBJ1-1|TRBD1|NA|TRBV7-2
CASSSSGGQGVHEAFF
TGTGCCAGCAGCTCCTCAGGGGGGCAGGGGGTTCATGAAGCTTTCTTT
>TRBJ2-2|TRBD2|NA|TRBV6-6
CASRGLADAGELFF
TGTGCCAGCAGGGGACTAGCCGACGCCGGGGAGCTGTTTTTT
>TRBJ2-1|NA|few|TRBV29-1
CGVGVVEQFF
TGCGGCGTAGGGGTGGTTGAGCAGTTCTTC
>TRBJ2-1|TRBD2|few|TRBV10-1
CASSPDGLAGGYQFF
TGCGCCAGCAGTCCCGACGGACTAGCGGGAGGATATCAGTTCTTC
>TRBJ2-7|NA|NA|TRBV28
CASLPLAQSSYEQYF
TGTGCCAGCCTCCCCCTAGCTCAAAGCTCCTACGAGCAGTACTTC
>TRBJ2-7|TRBD2|NA|TRBV29-1
CSVEMLAGVFREQYF
TGCAGCGTTGAAATGCTAGCGGGAGTTTTCCGCGAGCAGTACTTC
>TRBJ2-3|TRBD2|NA|TRBV20-1
CSAREGGAGPTDTQYF
TGCAGTGCTAGAGAGGGAGGGGCAGGACCCACAGATACGCAGTATTTT
>TRBJ2-7|NA|few|TRBV20-1
CSAREGRSPYEQYF
TGCAGTGCTAGAGAGGGACGGTCACCCTACGAGCAGTACTTC
>TRBJ2-1|TRBD2|NA|TRBV7-2
CASSSSGRAMDEQFF
TGTGCCAGCAGCTCTAGCGGGAGGGCCATGGATGAGCAGTTCTTC
>TRBJ1-6|TRBD1|NA|TRBV7-2
CASSPGDRGRGSLHF
TGTGCCAGCAGCCCCGGGGACAGGGGGCGAGGGTCCCTCCACTTT
>TRBJ2-1|NA|NA|TRBV27
CASSLPGRDEQFF
TGTGCCAGCAGTTTACCAGGGCGGGATGAGCAGTTCTTC
>TRBJ1-1|TRBD1|NA|TRBV20-1
CSARGDSGQVNTEAFF
TGCAGTGCTAGAGGGGATTCCGGACAGGTGAACACTGAAGCTTTCTTT
>TRBJ2-7|NA|NA|TRBV6-1
CASSERGRAAYEQYF
TGTGCCAGCAGTGAAAGGGGAAGGGCCGCCTACGAGCAGTACTTC
>TRBJ2-7|NA|NA|TRBV12-3/TRBV12-4
CASGHSYEQYF
TGTGCCAGCGGACACTCCTACGAGCAGTACTTC
>TRBJ2-1|NA|NA|TRBV29-1
CSVGPGQSYNEQFF
TGCAGCGTGGGCCCGGGGCAGTCCTACAATGAGCAGTTCTTC
>TRBJ1-6|NA|many|TRBV2
CASSVGSQNNSPLHF
TGTGCCAGCAGTGTTGGATCACAGAATAATTCACCCCTCCACTTT
>TRBJ2-5|TRBD1|NA|TRBV20-1
CSAYRGLGETQYF
TGCAGTGCTTACAGGGGGCTTGGGGAGACCCAGTACTTC
>TRBJ1-4|NA|NA|TRBV6-5
CASSKTGEGEKLFF
TGTGCCAGCAGTAAAACAGGAGAGGGTGAAAAACTGTTTTTT
>TRBJ2-5|NA|few|TRBV20-1
CSARDFAQGIPETQYF
TGCAGTGCTAGAGATTTCGCGCAGGGAATTCCAGAGACCCAGTACTTC
>TRBJ2-1|NA|NA|TRBV4-3
CASSQDKQLDFRGNEQFF
TGCGCCAGCAGCCAAGACAAGCAGCTGGACTTTCGCGGGAATGAGCAGTTCTTC
>TRBJ2-1|NA|NA|TRBV27
CASSFERREQFF
TGTGCCAGCAGTTTCGAGAGACGGGAGCAGTTCTTC
>TRBJ2-1|NA|many|TRBV9
CASSPRTGNEQFF
TGTGCCAGCAGCCCCCGTACGGGCAATGAGCAGTTCTTC
>TRBJ2-4|TRBD1|NA|TRBV5-1
CASSLGPGQVDIQYF
TGCGCCAGCAGCTTGGGACCGGGACAGGTGGACATTCAGTACTTC